One and the same sample provided the 14 T cell receptor beta chains below, sequenced in a study of shared clonotypes between healthy human individuals (TCRdb year 2020). The library was made by the immunoSEQ multiplex PCR assay. Not all clones reach the TCRdb copy of this immuneACCESS table, which keeps in-frame sequences only. Checked studies attribute under half of the gap to unresolved V genes and leave the rest unexplained. Present in this sample are over 2,000,000 clones, about 94% of which were seen just once. The ten top clones hold over 1.5% of the sample. CD8 naive samples were obtained by positive selection for CCR7 among CD45RO-negative cells, yielding a CD45RA+CCR7+ population from which TemRA cells were excluded. What was sequenced was naive CD8+ T cells from PBMCs. The cell subset or site tag for this specimen amounts to: CD45RA+CCR7+. The receptors derive from a man aged 18 to 30 in good health. Some clones in this sample may be carry-over from other donors' samples.

J is TRBJ2-7 and V is TRBV29-1; 7 bases align to TRBD1. V gave up 4 bases and J gave up 0 bases; unmatched junction bases: 6. Germline V gene sequence: CDR1 SQVTM, CDR2 ANQGSEA. CDR3 length: 14 amino acids. CDR3 in amino acids: CSVVPGQVSYEQYF. CDR3 DNA: TGCAGCGTTGTCCCCGGACAGGTCTCCTACGAGCAGTACTTC.

The gene calls are TRBV28 and TRBJ2-7; 13 positions match TRBD2. The CDR3 has 19 amino acids. Trimming at V came to 3 bases and at J to 0 bases, leaving 11 bases not matched to a gene. Looked up from germline, CDR1 is MDHEN and CDR2 is SYDVKM. In DNA, the CDR3 is TGTGCCAGCAGTTTCGTCGGACTAGCGGGAGAGGAATACTCCTACGAGCAGTACTTC. It translates to CASSFVGLAGEEYSYEQYF.

Here the CDR3 reads CAWTLTGGIQETQYF. The DNA for the CDR3 is TGTGCCTGGACCCTGACAGGGGGTATCCAAGAGACCCAGTACTTC. The chain couples TRBV30 to TRBJ2-5; the match to TRBD1 covers 9 bases. CDR3 length: 15 residues. Germline V CDR1 and CDR2: GTSNPN, SVGIG (reference sequence). Trimming took 4 bases from V and 1 from J; bases not matched to a gene: 7.

The genes are TRBV5-8 and TRBJ2-5; D is unresolved. Trimming removed 3 bases from V and 1 base from J, with 10 bases in between. CDR1 and CDR2 (germline): SGHTS, YDEGEE. This CDR3 has 14 residues. CDR3 sequence (DNA): TGTGCCAGCAGCTCCTACCGGGCCCAAGAGACCCAGTACTTC. This sequence encodes CASSSYRAQETQYF.

The gene calls are TRBV9 and TRBJ1-2; maybe TRBD1 (5 bases). Deletions cut 0 bases from V and 1 base from J, with 10 bases between. The CDR3 covers 15 residues. Germline CDR1 and CDR2: SGDLS and YYNGEE. The CDR3 loop reads CASSVADNRNYGYTF. The CDR3 region has the DNA TGTGCCAGCAGCGTAGCGGACAACCGTAACTATGGCTACACCTTC.

Concerning this clone itself: The same CDR3 can be traced to other DNA sequences in this sample. The rearrangement uses TRBV7-9 and TRBJ2-2; TRBD1 matches at 11 bases. V shed 5 bases and J 3 bases; nucleotides not matched to a gene: 5. Germline V gene lookup returns CDR1 SEHNR and CDR2 FQNEAQ (reference sequence). This CDR3 contains 16 residues. The DNA for the CDR3 is TGTGCCAGCAGCCCTCGGACAGGGGGCTACACCGGGGAGCTGTTTTTT. It translates to CASSPRTGGYTGELFF.

The chain links TRBV29-1 to TRBJ2-7; D is uncertain. This CDR3 has 13 residues. V gave up 1 base and J gave up 2 bases, with 9 bases separating them. Germline lookup yields CDR1 SQVTM and CDR2 ANQGSEA. The CDR3 coding sequence is TGCAGCGTTGAAGGGCAGAACACCTACGAGCAGTACTTC. Protein: CSVEGQNTYEQYF.

The chain uses TRBV9 and TRBJ1-5; D is unresolved. There are 14 residues in the CDR3. In germline, CDR1 is SGDLS, CDR2 YYNGEE. V was clipped by 1 base and J by 7 bases, with 12 bases between them. CDR3 sequence reads: CASSVSAGGQPQHF. The CDR3, as DNA: TGTGCCAGCAGCGTAAGTGCGGGAGGCCAGCCCCAGCATTTT.

CDR3 protein: CASSLALAGGHEQFF. As DNA, the CDR3 is TGTGCCAGCAGTTTAGCACTAGCGGGAGGGCATGAGCAGTTCTTC. The J gene is TRBJ2-1, the V gene TRBV27; 13 bases agree with TRBD2. The length of the CDR3 is 15 residues. V lost 2 bases, J lost 8 bases, and 3 bases stayed unmatched. Germline loops: CDR1 MNHEY, CDR2 SMNVEV (reference sequence).

The chain combines TRBV4-1 with TRBJ2-1; TRBD2 agrees at 9 bases. With 0 bases clipped from V and 10 bases from J, the junction kept 16 bases outside the gene matches. Germline assignment: CDR1 MGHRA and CDR2 YSYEKL. The CDR3 length is 18 residues. CDR3 residues: CASSQEPGTDPSGAEQFF. CDR3 sequence (DNA): TGCGCCAGCAGCCAAGAGCCTGGGACGGATCCTAGCGGGGCCGAGCAGTTCTTC.

The rearrangement uses TRBV9 and TRBJ1-1; D is unclear. Trimming left V 3 bases short and J 5 bases short, with 8 bases between. Germline V CDR1 and CDR2: SGDLS, YYNGEE. CDR3 size: 12 residues. The CDR3 region has the DNA TGTGCCAGCAGCGGCCTTCGGACTGAAGCTTTCTTT. Amino acid sequence: CASSGLRTEAFF.

This clone was counted once. This chain links TRBV30 with TRBJ1-2; 8 nucleotides line up with TRBD1. The CDR3 is 12 residues long. Per germline, CDR1 GTSNPN and CDR2 SVGIG (reference sequence). The trim removed 8 bases at V and 3 bases at J, leaving 5 bases unmatched. The CDR3 reads CAGGQGYYGYTF. As DNA, the CDR3 is TGTGCCGGAGGACAGGGTTACTATGGCTACACCTTC.

V gene TRBV7-8 combines with J gene TRBJ2-3; the D is unclear. Trimming stripped 2 bases from V and 13 bases from J, with 10 bases between. This CDR3 is 11 amino acids long. Germline V gene lookup returns CDR1 SGHVS and CDR2 FQNEAQ. This CDR3 is CASSLQEPEYF. The CDR3 nucleotides are TGTGCCAGCAGCTTACAGGAGCCGGAGTATTTT.

V usage is TRBV27 and J usage is TRBJ1-4, with TRBD1 as a possible D gene (5 bases). Germline V gives CDR1 MNHEY, CDR2 SMNVEV (reference sequence). CDR3 length equals 16 residues. V was pared by 4 bases and J by 7 bases, with 19 bases between. CDR3 region: CASSWGGGESCEKLFF. In nucleotides, the CDR3 is TGTGCCAGCAGTTGGGGGGGTGGCGAATCCTGTGAAAAACTGTTTTTT.